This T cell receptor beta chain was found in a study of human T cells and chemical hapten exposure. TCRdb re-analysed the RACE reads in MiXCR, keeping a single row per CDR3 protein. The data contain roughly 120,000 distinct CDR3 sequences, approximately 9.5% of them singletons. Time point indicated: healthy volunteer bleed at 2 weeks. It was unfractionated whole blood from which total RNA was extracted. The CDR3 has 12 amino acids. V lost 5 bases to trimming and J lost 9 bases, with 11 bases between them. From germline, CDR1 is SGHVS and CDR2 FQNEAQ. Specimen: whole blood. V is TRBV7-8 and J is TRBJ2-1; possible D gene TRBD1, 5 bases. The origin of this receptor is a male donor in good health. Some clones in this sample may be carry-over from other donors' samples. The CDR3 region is CASSPGSSEQFF. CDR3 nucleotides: TGTGCCAGCAGCCCAGGGTCGAGTGAGCAGTTCTTC.